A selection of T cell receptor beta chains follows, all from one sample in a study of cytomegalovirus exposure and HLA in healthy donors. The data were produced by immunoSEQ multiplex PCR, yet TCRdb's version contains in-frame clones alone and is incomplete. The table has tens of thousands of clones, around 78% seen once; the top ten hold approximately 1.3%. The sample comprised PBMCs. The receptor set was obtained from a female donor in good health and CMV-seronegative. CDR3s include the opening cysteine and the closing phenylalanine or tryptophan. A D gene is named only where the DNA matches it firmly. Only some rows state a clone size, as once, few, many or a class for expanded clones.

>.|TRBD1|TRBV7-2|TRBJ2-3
TGTGCCAGCAGCTGGGACAGGACTAGCACAGATACGCAGTATTTT
CASSWDRTSTDTQYF
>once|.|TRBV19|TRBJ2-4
TGTGCCAGTAGTATTCCAGGGACCAAAAACATTCAGTACTTC
CASSIPGTKNIQYF
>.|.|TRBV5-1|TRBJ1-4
TGCGCCAGCAGCTTAACACAGGGCCCGAATGAAAAACTGTTTTTT
CASSLTQGPNEKLFF
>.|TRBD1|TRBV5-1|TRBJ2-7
TGCGCCAGCACTGTTGACAGGGGGTCCTACGAGCAGTACTTC
CASTVDRGSYEQYF
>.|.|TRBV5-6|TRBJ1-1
TGTGCCAGCAGCTTGGAACAGCTGTATACTGAAGCTTTCTTT
CASSLEQLYTEAFF
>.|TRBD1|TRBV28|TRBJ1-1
TGTGCCAGCTGGGAACAGGGGGCGAGTAACACTGAAGCTTTCTTT
CASWEQGASNTEAFF
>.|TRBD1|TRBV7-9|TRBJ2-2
TGTGCCAGCTCCTCCCGGGACAGGGCCACCGGGGAGCTGTTTTTT
CASSSRDRATGELFF
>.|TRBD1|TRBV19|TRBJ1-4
TGTGCCAGCCGCGACAGGGTTAATGAAAAACTGTTTTTT
CASRDRVNEKLFF
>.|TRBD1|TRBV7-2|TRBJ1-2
TGTGCCAGCAGCTTGGTAATAAGACAGGGGGCAGGTGGCTACACCTTC
CASSLVIRQGAGGYTF
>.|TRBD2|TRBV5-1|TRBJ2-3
TGCGCCAGCAGCACGACTAGCGGGGGCCTAACTAGCACAGATACGCAGTATTTT
CASSTTSGGLTSTDTQYF
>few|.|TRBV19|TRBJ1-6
TGTGCCAGTCGGAAGTACAGCAACCTCAAGGATTCACCCCTCCACTTT
CASRKYSNLKDSPLHF
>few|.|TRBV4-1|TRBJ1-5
TGCGCCAGCAGCCAACAGATGAGTACAACCGGAGGGCCCCAGCATTTT
CASSQQMSTTGGPQHF
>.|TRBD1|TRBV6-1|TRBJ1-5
TGTGCCATCACTCCCCCAGGGGGTAGTCAGCCCCAGCATTTT
CAITPPGGSQPQHF
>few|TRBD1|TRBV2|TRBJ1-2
TGTGCCAGCAAGTGGAGAACAGGGGATGGCTACACCTTC
CASKWRTGDGYTF
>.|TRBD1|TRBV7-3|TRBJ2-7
TGTGCCAGCAGCTTAAAAGTCTCGGGACAGGGGCTCCACGAGCAGTACTTC
CASSLKVSGQGLHEQYF
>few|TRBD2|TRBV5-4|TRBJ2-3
TGTGCCAGCAGCTTCACTAGCGGGGTTACGCAGTATTTT
CASSFTSGVTQYF